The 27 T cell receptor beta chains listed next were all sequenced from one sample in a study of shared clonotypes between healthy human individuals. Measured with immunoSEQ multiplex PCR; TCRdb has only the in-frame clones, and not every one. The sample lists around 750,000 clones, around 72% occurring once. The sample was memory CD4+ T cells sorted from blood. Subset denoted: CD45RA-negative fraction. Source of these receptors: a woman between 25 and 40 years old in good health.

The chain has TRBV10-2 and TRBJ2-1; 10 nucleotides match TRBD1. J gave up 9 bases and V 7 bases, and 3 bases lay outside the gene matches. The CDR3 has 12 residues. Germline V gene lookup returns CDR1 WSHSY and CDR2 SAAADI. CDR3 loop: CASIGQGVEQFF. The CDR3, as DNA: TGCGCCAGCATCGGACAGGGGGTTGAGCAGTTCTTC.

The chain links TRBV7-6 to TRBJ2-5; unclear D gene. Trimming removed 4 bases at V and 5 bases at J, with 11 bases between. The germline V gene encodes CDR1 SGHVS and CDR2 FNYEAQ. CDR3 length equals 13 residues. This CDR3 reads CASSSQVDETQYF. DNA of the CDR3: TGTGCCAGCAGCTCCCAGGTCGATGAGACCCAGTACTTC.

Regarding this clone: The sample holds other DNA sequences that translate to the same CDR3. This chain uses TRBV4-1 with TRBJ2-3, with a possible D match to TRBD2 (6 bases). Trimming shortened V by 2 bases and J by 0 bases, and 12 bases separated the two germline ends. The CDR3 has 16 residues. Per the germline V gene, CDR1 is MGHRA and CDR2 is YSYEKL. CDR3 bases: TGCGCCAGCAGCCAAAGGTCGGGGACTAGCACAGATACGCAGTATTTT. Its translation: CASSQRSGTSTDTQYF.

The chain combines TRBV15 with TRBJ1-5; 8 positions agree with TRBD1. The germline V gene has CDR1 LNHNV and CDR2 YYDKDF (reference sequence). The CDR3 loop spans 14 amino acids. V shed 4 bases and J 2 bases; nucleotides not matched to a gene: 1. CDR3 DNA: TGTGCCACCAGCATACAGGGGGGCAATCAGCCCCAGCATTTT. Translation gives CATSIQGGNQPQHF.

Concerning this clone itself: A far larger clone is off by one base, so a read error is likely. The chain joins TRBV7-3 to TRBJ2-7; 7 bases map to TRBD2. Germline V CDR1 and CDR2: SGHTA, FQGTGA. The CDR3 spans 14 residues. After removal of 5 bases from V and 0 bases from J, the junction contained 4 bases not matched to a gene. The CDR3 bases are TGTGCCAGCAGCATACAGCGGGACTCCTACGAGCAGTACTTC. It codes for CASSIQRDSYEQYF. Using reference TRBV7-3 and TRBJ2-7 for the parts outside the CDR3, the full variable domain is GAGVSQTPSNKVTEKGKYVELRCDPISGHTALYWYRQSLGQGPEFLIYFQGTGAADDSGLPNDRFFAVRPEGSVSTLKIQRTERGDSAVYLCASSIQRDSYEQYFGPGTRLTVT.

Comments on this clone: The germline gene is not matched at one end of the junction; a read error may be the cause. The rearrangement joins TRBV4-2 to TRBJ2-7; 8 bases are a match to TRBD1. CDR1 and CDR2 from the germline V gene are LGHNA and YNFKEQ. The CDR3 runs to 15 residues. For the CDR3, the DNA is TGTGCCAGCAGCGAAGACAGGGGTAGGGCCTACGAGCAGTACTTC. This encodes CASSEDRGRAYEQYF.

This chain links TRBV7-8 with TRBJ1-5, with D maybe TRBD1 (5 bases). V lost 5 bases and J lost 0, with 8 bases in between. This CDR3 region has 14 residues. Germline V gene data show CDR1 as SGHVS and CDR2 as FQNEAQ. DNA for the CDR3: TGTGCCAGCAGCCTACAGGTTAGCAATCAGCCCCAGCATTTT. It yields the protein CASSLQVSNQPQHF.

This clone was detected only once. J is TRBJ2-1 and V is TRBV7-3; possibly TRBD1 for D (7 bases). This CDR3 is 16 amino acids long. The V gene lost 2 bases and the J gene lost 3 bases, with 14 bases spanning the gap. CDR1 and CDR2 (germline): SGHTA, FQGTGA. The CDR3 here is CASSLVAGGNYNEQFF. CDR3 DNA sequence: TGTGCCAGCAGCTTAGTCGCAGGGGGGAACTACAATGAGCAGTTCTTC.

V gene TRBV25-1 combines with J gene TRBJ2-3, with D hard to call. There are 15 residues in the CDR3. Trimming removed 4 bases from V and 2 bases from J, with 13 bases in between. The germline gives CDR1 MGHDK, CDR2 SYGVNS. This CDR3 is CASSAPGTITDTQYF. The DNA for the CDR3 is TGTGCCAGCAGTGCCCCCGGCACGATCACAGATACGCAGTATTTT.

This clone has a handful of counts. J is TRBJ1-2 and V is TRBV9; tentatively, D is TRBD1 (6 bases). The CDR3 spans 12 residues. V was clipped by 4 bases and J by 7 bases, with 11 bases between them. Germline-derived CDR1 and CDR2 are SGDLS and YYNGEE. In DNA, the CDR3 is TGTGCCAGCAGCTCCCGACAGGCTGGCTACACCTTC. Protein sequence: CASSSRQAGYTF.

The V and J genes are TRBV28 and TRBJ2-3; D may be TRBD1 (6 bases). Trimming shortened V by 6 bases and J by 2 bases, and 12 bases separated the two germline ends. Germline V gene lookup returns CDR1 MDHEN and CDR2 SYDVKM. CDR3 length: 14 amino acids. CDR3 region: CASRVDRNTDTQYF. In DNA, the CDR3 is TGTGCCAGCAGAGTGGACAGAAACACAGATACGCAGTATTTT.

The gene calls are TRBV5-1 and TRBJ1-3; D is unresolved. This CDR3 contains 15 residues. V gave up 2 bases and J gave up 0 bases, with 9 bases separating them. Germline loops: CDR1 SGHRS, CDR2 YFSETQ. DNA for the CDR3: TGCGCCAGCAGCTTTTCGGCGAGCTCTGGAAACACCATATATTTT. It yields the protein CASSFSASSGNTIYF.

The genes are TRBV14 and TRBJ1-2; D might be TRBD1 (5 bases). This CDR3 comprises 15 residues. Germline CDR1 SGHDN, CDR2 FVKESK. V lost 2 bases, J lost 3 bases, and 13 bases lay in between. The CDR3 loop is CASSQLAQGDYGYTF. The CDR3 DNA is TGTGCCAGCAGCCAACTCGCCCAGGGTGACTATGGCTACACCTTC. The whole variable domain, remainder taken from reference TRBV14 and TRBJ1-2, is EAGVTQFPSHSVIEKGQTVTLRCDPISGHDNLYWYRRVMGKEIKFLLHFVKESKQDESGMPNNRFLAERTGGTYSTLKVQPAELEDSGVYFCASSQLAQGDYGYTFGSGTRLTVV.

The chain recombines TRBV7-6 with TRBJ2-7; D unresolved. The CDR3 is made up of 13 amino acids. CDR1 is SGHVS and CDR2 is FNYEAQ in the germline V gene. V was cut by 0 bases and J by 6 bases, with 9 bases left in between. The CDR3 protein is CASSLAQQREQYF. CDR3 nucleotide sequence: TGTGCCAGCAGCTTAGCACAGCAACGCGAGCAGTACTTC.

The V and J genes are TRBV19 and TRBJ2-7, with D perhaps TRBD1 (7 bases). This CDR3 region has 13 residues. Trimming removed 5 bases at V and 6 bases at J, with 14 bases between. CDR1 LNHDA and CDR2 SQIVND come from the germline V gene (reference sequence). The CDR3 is CASSLRDRTEQYF. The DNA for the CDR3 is TGTGCCAGTAGTTTGCGGGACAGAACCGAGCAGTACTTC.

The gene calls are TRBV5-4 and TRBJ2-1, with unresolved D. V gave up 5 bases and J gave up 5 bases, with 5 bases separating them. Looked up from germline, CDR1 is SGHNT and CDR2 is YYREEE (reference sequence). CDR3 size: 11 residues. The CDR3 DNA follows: TGTGCCAGCAGTGTCCACAATGAGCAGTTCTTC. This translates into CASSVHNEQFF.

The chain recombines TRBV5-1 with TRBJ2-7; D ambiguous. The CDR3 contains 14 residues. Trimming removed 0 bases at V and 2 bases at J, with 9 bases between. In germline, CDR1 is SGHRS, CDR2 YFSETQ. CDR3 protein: CASSLGTDPYEQYF. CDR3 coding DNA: TGCGCCAGCAGCTTGGGGACGGACCCCTACGAGCAGTACTTC.

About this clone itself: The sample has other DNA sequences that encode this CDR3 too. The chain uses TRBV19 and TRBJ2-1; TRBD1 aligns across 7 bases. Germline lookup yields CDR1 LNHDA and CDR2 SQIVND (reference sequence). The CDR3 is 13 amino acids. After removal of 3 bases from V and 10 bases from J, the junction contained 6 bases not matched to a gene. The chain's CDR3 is CASSMQGVGEQFF. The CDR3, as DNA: TGTGCCAGTAGTATGCAGGGGGTTGGGGAGCAGTTCTTC.

The CDR3 reads CASSSPLAGAYNEQFF. The CDR3 DNA reads TGCGCCAGCAGCTCGCCTTTAGCGGGAGCCTACAATGAGCAGTTCTTC. The chain recombines TRBV5-1 with TRBJ2-1; 9 bases match TRBD2. J gave up 2 bases and V 3 bases, and 6 bases lay outside the gene matches. Germline loops: CDR1 SGHRS, CDR2 YFSETQ. CDR3 length equals 16 residues.

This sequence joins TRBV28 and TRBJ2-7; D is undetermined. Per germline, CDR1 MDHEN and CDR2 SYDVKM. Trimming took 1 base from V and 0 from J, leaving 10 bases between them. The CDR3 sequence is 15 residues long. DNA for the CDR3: TGTGCCAGCAGTTTATTATCGGGCAGCTCCTACGAGCAGTACTTC. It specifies CASSLLSGSSYEQYF.

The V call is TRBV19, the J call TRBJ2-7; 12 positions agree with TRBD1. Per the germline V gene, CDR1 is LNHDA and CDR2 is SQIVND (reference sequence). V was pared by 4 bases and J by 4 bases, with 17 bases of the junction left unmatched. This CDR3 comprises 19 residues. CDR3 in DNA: TGTGCCAGTAGTAACTCGGGACAGGGGGCGAGCGGGAGAGGGTACGAGCAGTACTTC. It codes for CASSNSGQGASGRGYEQYF.

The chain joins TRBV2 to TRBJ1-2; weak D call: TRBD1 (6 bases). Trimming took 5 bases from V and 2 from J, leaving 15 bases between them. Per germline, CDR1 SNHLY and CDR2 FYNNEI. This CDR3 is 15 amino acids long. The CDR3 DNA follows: TGTGCCAGCAGTTCGGAAGGGGGGCTCAACTATGGCTACACCTTC. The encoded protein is CASSSEGGLNYGYTF.

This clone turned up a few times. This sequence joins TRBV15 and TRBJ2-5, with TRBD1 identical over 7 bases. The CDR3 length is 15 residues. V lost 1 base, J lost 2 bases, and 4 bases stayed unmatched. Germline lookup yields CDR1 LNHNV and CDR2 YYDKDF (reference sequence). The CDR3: CATSRGDSPQETQYF. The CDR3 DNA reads TGTGCCACCAGCAGAGGGGACAGCCCACAAGAGACCCAGTACTTC. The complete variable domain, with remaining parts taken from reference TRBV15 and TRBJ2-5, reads DAMVIQNPRYQVTQFGKPVTLSCSQTLNHNVMYWYQQKSSQAPKLLFHYYDKDFNNEADTPDNFQSRRPNTSFCFLDIRSPGLGDTAMYLCATSRGDSPQETQYFGPGTRLLVL.

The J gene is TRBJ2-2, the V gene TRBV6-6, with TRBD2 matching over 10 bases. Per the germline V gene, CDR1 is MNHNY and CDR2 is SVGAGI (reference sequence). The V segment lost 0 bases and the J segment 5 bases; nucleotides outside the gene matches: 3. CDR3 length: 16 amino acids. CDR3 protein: CASSYSASGSTGELFF. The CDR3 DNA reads TGTGCCAGCAGTTACTCTGCTAGCGGGAGTACCGGGGAGCTGTTTTTT.

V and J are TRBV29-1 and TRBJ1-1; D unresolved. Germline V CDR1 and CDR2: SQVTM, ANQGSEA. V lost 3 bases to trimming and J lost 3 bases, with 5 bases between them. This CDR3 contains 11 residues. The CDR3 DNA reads TGCAGCGTTGATCTGGACACTGAAGCTTTCTTT. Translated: CSVDLDTEAFF.

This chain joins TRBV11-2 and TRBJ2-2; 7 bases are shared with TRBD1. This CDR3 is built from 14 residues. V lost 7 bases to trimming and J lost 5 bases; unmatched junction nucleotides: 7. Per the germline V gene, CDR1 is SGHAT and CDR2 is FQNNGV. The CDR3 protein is CASNRDSGTGELFF. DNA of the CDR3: TGTGCCAGCAATCGGGACAGTGGGACCGGGGAGCTGTTTTTT. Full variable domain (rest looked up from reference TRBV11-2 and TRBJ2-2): EAGVAQSPRYKIIEKRQSVAFWCNPISGHATLYWYQQILGQGPKLLIQFQNNGVVDDSQLPKDRFSAERLKGVDSTLKIQPAKLEDSAVYLCASNRDSGTGELFFGEGSRLTVL.

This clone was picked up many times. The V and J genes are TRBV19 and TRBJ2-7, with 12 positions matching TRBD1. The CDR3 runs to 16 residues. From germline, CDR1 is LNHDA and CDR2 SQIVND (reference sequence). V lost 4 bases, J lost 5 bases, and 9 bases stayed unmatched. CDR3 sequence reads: CASSTPGQGAKNEQYF. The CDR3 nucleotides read TGTGCCAGTAGTACGCCGGGACAGGGGGCGAAGAACGAGCAGTACTTC.